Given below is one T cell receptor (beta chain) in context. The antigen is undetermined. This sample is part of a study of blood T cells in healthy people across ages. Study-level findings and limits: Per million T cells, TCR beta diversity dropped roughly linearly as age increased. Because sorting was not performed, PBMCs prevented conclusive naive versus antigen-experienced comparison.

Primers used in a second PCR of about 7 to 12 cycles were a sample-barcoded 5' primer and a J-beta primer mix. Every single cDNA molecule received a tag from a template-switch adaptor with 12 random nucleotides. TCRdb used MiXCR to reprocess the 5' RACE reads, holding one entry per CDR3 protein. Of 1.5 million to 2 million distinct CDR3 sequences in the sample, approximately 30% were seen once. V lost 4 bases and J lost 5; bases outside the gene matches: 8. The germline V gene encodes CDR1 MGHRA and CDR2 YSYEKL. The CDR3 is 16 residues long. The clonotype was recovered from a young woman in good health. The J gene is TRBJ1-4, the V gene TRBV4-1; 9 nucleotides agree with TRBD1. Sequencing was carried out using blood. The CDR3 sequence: CASSPSWTGENEKLFF. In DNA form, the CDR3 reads TGCGCCAGCAGCCCCTCGTGGACAGGGGAAAATGAAAAACTGTTTTTT.